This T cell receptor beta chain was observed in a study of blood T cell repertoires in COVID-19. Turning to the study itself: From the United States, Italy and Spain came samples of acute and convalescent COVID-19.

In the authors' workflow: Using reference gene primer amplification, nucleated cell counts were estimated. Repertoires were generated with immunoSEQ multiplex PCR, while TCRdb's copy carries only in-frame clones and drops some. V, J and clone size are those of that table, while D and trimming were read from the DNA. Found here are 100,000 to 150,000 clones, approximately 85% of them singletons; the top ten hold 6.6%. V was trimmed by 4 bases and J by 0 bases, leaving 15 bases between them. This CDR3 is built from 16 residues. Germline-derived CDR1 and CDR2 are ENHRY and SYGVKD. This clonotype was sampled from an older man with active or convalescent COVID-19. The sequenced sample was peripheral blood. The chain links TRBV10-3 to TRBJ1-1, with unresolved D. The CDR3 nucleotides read TGTGCCATCAGTGGCTACCGGGGAGGCATGAACACTGAAGCTTTCTTT. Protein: CAISGYRGGMNTEAFF.